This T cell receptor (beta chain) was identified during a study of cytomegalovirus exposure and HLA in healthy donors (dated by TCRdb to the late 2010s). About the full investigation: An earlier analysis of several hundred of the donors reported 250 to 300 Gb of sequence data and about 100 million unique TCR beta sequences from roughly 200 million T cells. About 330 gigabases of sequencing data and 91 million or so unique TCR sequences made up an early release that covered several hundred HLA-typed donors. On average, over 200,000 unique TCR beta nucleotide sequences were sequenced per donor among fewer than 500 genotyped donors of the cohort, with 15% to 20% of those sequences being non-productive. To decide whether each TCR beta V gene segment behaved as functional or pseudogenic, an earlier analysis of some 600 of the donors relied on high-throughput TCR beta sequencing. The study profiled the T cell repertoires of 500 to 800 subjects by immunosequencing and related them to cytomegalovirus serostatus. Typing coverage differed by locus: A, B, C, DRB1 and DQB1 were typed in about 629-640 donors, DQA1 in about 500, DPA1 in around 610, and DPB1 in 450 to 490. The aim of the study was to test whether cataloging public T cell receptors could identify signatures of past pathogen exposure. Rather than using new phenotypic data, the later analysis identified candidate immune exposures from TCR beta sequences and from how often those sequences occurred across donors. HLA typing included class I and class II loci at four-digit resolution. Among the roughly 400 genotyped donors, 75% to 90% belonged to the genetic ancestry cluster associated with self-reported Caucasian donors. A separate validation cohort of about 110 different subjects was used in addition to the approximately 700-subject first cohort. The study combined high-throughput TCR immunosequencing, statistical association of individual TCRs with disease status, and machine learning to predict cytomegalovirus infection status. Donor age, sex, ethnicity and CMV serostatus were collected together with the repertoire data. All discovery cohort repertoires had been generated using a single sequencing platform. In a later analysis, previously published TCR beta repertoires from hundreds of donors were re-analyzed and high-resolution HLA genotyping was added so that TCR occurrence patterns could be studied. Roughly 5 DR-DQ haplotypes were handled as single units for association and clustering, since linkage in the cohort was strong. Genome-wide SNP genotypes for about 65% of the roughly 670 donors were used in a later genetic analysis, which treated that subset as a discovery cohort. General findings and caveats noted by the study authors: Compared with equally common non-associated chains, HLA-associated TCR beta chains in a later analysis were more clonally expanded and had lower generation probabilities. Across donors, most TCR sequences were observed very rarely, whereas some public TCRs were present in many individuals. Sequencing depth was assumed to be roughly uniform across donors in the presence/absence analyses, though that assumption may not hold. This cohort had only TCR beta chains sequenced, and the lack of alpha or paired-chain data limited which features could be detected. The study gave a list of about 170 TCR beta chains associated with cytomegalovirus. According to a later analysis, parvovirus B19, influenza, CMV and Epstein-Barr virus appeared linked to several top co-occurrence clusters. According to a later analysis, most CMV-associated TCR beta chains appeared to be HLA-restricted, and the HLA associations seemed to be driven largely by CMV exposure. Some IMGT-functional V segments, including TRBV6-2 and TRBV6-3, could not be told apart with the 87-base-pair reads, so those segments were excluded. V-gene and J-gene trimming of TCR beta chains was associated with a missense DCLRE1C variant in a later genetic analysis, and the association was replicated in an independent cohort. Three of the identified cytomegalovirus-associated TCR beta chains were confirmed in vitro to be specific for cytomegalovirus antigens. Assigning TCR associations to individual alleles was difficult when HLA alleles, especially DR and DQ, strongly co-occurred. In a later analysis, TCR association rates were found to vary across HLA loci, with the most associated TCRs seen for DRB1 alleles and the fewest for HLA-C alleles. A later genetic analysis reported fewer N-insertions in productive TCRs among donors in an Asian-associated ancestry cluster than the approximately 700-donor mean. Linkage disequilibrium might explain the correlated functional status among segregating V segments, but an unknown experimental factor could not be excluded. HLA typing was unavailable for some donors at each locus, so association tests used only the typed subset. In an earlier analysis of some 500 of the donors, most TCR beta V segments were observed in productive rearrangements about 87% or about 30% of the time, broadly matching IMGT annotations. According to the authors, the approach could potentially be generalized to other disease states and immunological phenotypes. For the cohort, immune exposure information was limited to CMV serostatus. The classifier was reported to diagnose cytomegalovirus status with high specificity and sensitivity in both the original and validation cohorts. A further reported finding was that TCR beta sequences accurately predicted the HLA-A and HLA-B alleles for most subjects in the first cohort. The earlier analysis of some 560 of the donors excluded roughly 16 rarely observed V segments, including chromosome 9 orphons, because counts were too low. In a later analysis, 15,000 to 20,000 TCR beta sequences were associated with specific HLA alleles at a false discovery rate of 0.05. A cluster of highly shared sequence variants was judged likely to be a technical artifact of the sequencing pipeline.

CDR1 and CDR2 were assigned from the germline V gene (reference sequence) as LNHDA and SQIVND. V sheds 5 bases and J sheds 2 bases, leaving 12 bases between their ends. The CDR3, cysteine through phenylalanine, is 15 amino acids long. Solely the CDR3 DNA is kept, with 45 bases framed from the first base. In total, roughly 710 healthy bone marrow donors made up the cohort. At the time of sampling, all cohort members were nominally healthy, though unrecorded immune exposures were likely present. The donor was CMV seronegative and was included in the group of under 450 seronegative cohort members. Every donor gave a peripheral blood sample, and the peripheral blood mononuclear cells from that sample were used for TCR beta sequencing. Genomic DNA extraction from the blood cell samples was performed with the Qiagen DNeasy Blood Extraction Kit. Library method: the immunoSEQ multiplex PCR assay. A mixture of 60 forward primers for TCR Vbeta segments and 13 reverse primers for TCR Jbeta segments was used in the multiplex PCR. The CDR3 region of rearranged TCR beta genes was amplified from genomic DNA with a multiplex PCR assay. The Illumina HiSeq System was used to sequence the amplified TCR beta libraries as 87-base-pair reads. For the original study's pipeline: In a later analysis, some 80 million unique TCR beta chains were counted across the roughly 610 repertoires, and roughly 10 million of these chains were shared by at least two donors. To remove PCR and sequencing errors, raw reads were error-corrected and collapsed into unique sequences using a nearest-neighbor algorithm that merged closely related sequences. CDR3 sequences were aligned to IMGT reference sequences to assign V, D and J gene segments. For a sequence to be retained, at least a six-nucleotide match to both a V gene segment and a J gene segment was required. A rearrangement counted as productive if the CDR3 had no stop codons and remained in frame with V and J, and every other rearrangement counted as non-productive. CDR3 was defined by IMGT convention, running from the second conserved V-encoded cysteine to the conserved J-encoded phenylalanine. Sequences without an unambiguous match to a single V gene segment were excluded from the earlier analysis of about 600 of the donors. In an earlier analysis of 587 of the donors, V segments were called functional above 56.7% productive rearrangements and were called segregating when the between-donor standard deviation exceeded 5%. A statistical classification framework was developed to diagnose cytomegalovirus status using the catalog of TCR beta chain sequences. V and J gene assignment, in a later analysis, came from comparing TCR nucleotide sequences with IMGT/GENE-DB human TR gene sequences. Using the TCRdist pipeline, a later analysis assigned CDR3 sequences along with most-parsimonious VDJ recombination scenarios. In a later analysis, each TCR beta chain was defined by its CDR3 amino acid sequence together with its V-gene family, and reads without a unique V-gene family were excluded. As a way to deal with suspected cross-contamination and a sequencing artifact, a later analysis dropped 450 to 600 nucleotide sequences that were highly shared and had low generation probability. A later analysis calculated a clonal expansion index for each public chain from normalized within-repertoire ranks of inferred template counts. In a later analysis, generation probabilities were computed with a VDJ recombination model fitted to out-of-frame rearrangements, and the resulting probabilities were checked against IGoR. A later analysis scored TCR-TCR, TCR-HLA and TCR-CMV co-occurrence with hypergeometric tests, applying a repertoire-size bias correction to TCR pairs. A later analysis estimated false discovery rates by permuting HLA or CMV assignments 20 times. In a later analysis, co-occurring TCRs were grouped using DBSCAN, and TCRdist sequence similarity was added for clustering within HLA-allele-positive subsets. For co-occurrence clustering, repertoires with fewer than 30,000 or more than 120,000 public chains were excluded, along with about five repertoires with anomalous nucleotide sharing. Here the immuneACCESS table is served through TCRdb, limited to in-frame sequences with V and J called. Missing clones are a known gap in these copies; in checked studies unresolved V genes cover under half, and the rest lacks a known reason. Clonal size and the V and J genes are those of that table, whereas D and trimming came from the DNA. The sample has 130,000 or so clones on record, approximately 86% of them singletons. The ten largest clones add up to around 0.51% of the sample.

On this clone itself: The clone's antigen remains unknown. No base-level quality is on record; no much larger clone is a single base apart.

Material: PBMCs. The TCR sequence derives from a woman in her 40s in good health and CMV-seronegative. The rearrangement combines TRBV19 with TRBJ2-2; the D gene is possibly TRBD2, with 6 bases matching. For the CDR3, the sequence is CASSSLADNTGELFF. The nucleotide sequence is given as TGTGCCAGTAGTTCCTTAGCGGATAACACCGGGGAGCTGTTTTTT. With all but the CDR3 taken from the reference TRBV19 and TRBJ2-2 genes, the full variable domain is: DGGITQSPKYLFRKEGQNVTLSCEQNLNHDAMYWYRQDPGQGLRLIYYSQIVNDFQKGDIAEGYSVSREKKESFPLTVTSAQKNPTAFYLCASSSLADNTGELFFGEGSRLTVL.